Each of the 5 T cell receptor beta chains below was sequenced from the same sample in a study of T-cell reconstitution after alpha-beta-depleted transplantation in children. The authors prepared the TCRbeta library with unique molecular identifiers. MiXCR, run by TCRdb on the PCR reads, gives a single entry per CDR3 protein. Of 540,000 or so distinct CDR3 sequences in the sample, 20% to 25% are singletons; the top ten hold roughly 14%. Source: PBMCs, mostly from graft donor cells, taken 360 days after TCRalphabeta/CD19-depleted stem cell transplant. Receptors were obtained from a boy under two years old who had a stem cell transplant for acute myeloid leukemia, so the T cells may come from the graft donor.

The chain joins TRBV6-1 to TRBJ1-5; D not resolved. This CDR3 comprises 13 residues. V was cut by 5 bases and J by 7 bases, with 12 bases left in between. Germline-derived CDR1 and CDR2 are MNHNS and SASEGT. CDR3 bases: TGTGCCAGCAGTCCTAGGGTTTCCCAGCCCCAGCATTTT. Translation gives CASSPRVSQPQHF.

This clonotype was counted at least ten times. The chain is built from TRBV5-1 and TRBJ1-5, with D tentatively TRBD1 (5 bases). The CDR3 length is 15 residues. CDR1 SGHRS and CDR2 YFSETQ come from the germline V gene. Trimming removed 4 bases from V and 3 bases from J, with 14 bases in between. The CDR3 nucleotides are TGCGCCAGCAGCCTGGATGGGGCCCCCAATCAGCCCCAGCATTTT. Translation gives CASSLDGAPNQPQHF.

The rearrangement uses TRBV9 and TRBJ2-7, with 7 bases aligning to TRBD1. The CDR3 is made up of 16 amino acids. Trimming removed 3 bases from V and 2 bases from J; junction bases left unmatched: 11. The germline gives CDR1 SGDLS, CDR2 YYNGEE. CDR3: CASSAREWDSPYEQYV. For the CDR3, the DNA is TGTGCCAGCAGCGCTAGGGAATGGGACAGTCCCTACGAGCAGTACGTC.

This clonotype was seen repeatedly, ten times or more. The CDR3 loop is CSVVTTGGHTGELFF. In DNA, the CDR3 is TGCAGCGTCGTGACTACCGGGGGGCACACCGGGGAGCTGTTTTTT. The gene calls are TRBV29-1 and TRBJ2-2; D may be TRBD2 (7 bases). The CDR3 runs 15 residues. Per germline, CDR1 SQVTM and CDR2 ANQGSEA. V gave up 6 bases and J gave up 3 bases, with 17 bases separating them.

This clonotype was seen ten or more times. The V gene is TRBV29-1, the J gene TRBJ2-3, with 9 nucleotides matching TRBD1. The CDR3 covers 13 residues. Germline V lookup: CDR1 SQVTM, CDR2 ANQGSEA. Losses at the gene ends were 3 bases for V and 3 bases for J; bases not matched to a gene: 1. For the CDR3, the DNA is TGCAGCGTTGACGGACAGGGGACAGATACGCAGTATTTT. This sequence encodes CSVDGQGTDTQYF.